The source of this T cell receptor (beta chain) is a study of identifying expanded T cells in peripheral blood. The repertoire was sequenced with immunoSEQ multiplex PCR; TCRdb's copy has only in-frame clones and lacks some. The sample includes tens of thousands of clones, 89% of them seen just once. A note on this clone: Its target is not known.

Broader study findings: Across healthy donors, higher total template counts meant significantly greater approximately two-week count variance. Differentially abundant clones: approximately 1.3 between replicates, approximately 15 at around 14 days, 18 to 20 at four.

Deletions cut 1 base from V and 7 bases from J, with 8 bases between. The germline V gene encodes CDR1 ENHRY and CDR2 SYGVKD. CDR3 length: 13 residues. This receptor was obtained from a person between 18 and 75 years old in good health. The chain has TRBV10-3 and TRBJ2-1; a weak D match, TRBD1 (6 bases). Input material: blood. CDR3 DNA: TGTGCCATCAGTGAGTACAGGGTTAATGAGCAGTTCTTC. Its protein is CAISEYRVNEQFF.